Listed below are T cell receptor beta chains from one sample, sequenced in a study of blood T cells in healthy people across ages. TCRdb passed the 5' RACE reads through MiXCR, listing each CDR3 protein once. The sample yields 550,000 to 750,000 distinct CDR3 sequences, roughly 21% seen once. Sequencing was carried out using blood. Receptors were obtained from a man aged 65 to 79 in good health. The CDR3 runs from the conserved cysteine through the conserved F or W. Fields, in order: D gene, V gene, clone size, J gene, CDR3 DNA, CDR3 protein. A D gene is named only where the DNA matches it firmly. Some rows mark clone size as missing; the rest say once, few, many or name a class of expanded clone.

>TRBD2|TRBV2|few|TRBJ2-1
TGTGCCAGCGATCCCCCCGGGGGGGGCAGGAATGAGCAGTTCTTC
CASDPPGGGRNEQFF
>.|TRBV5-1|few|TRBJ1-4
TGCGCCAGCAGCCCGACAGTAACTAATGAAAAACTGTTTTTT
CASSPTVTNEKLFF
>.|TRBV12-3/TRBV12-4|few|TRBJ2-4
TGTGCCAGCAGTCCTTACCCAGGGGGGGGATTAAAAAACATTCAGTACTTC
CASSPYPGGGLKNIQYF
>TRBD2|TRBV5-1|.|TRBJ2-3
TGCGCCAGCAGCCCGGGACTAGCGGAGGGCACAGATACGCAGTATTTT
CASSPGLAEGTDTQYF
>TRBD1|TRBV20-1|few|TRBJ2-7
TGCAGTGCTAGTACGCCGAAAGGACAGGGGAACGAGCAGTACTTC
CSASTPKGQGNEQYF
>.|TRBV5-1|many|TRBJ2-1
TGCGCCAGCAGCTTGGATGACAGATACAATGAGCAGTTCTTC
CASSLDDRYNEQFF
>.|TRBV25-1|.|TRBJ2-3
TGTGCCAGCAGTGAGACACGGGCCGATACGCAGTATTTT
CASSETRADTQYF
>TRBD1|TRBV4-2|many|TRBJ2-5
TGTGCCAGCAGCCAAGATCCAGGGGGAGAGACCCAGTACTTC
CASSQDPGGETQYF
>.|TRBV3-1|few|TRBJ1-4
TGTGCCAGCAGCCAGGCCCGGGGTGGTGAAAAACTGTTTTTT
CASSQARGGEKLFF
>TRBD2|TRBV6-2/TRBV6-3|few|TRBJ2-6
TGTGCCAGCACTTATCTGGGCGGGAGAAAAGGTTCTGGGGCCAACGTCCTGACTTTC
CASTYLGGRKGSGANVLTF
>.|TRBV3-1|many|TRBJ2-3
TGTGCCAGCAGGACCACCCGCAGGGAGGGCACAGATACGCAGTATTTT
CASRTTRREGTDTQYF
>.|TRBV20-1|.|TRBJ2-2
TGCAGTGCTAGTAAAGGGCTCCTGAACACCGGGGAGCTGTTTTTT
CSASKGLLNTGELFF
>TRBD2|TRBV20-1|few|TRBJ2-7
TGCAGTGCTCTGCCTTCGGGAGGAACCTACGAGCAGTACTTC
CSALPSGGTYEQYF
>.|TRBV20-1|once|TRBJ2-1
TGCAGTGCTGACCGAGGGTTCTTC
CSADRGFF
>TRBD1|TRBV5-1|.|TRBJ2-7
TGCGCCAGCAGCTCCCCAAGGACAGGGTCCTACGAGCAGTACTTC
CASSSPRTGSYEQYF
>.|TRBV2|many|TRBJ2-5
TGTGCCAGCACCTTAAAAGAGACCCAGTACTTC
CASTLKETQYF
>TRBD2|TRBV29-1|many|TRBJ2-5
TGCAGCGGCGTCCCTCTAGCGGGAGGGAAGGAGACCCAGTACTTC
CSGVPLAGGKETQYF
>TRBD2|TRBV5-1|few|TRBJ2-2
TGCGCCAGCAGCGCGGGACTAGCGGGAGAGTTCGTCCGGGAGCTGTTTTTT
CASSAGLAGEFVRELFF
>TRBD1|TRBV6-5|few|TRBJ2-2
TGTGCCAGCAGTTTGACAGGGGGCGGGAACACCGGGGAGCTGTTTTTT
CASSLTGGGNTGELFF
>.|TRBV3-1|few|TRBJ1-1
TGTGCCAGCAGCCAAGAGGAGGGTAACACTGAAGCTTTCTTT
CASSQEEGNTEAFF
>.|TRBV6-1|few|TRBJ2-5
TGTGCCAGCAGTTGGGCTCCTCAAGAGACCCAGTACTTC
CASSWAPQETQYF
>.|TRBV18|few|TRBJ2-7
TGTGCCAGCTCACAGGGTGTAACGGGGAAGGGCGAGCAGTACTTC
CASSQGVTGKGEQYF
>TRBD1|TRBV20-1|.|TRBJ2-5
TGCAGTGCGTGGACAGGGGAGCCCTTCCAAGAGACCCAGTACTTC
CSAWTGEPFQETQYF